These T cell receptor beta chains were read from a single sample in a study of OX40 agonist ivuxolimab in advanced cancers. Clones were read by immunoSEQ multiplex PCR, and TCRdb kept only the in-frame ones, dropping some. The table shows about 58,000 clones, with over 75% occurring only once. Sequences were derived from CD4+ or CD8+ T cells sorted from blood, sampled in a trial of the OX40 agonist ivuxolimab. Receptors were obtained from an adult with an advanced solid tumor such as melanoma, head and neck, liver or kidney cancer. Each CDR3 is given with its conserved first and last residue. A D gene is named only where the DNA matches it firmly. The size entry is marked missing in some rows and otherwise reads once, few, many or a size class.

-,12,TRBJ1-2,TRBD1,TRBV28,CASSDRVYGYTF,TGTGCCAGCAGTGACAGGGTTTATGGCTACACCTTC
-,12,TRBJ2-7,TRBD2,TRBV29-1,CSVRGLADEQYF,TGCAGCGTCCGAGGACTAGCGGACGAGCAGTACTTC
-,12,TRBJ2-7,-,TRBV2,CASSLDSYEQYF,TGTGCCAGCAGCTTAGACAGCTACGAGCAGTACTTC
-,14,TRBJ2-5,-,TRBV5-1,CASSKTAAQETQYF,TGCGCCAGCAGCAAGACAGCGGCACAAGAGACCCAGTACTTC
-,17,TRBJ2-2,TRBD1,TRBV19,CASTPQVGTGVTGELFF,TGTGCCAGTACCCCCCAAGTTGGGACAGGGGTGACCGGGGAGCTGTTTTTT
-,12,TRBJ1-4,TRBD1,TRBV6-5,CASRGDSEKLFF,TGTGCCAGCAGGGGGGACAGTGAAAAACTGTTTTTT
-,13,TRBJ1-1,TRBD1,TRBV30,CAWSSQGTTEAFF,TGTGCCTGGAGTTCACAGGGGACCACTGAAGCTTTCTTT
few,13,TRBJ2-7,-,TRBV2,CASSDVGSYEQYF,TGTGCCAGCAGTGATGTAGGATCCTACGAGCAGTACTTC
-,13,TRBJ2-7,-,TRBV28,CASSLTKLYEQYF,TGTGCCAGCAGCCTCACAAAGCTCTACGAGCAGTACTTC
-,19,TRBJ2-3,TRBD2,TRBV5-1,CASSLRTTSGTKPTDTQYF,TGCGCCAGCAGCTTAAGGACGACTAGCGGGACGAAACCCACAGATACGCAGTATTTT
-,14,TRBJ2-7,TRBD1,TRBV30,CAWKTGQGGYEQYF,TGTGCCTGGAAGACGGGACAGGGAGGCTACGAGCAGTACTTC
-,14,TRBJ1-2,TRBD1,TRBV2,CASIRDRGRYGYTF,TGTGCCAGCATACGGGACAGAGGGCGTTATGGCTACACCTTC
-,16,TRBJ2-7,-,TRBV10-3,CAISESGGSSSYEQYF,TGTGCCATCAGTGAGTCCGGCGGCAGTAGCTCCTACGAGCAGTACTTC
once,12,TRBJ2-3,-,TRBV7-9,CASSSGFGTQYF,TGTGCCAGCAGCTCAGGTTTTGGTACGCAGTATTTT
-,14,TRBJ1-1,-,TRBV7-9,CASSSIGADTEAFF,TGTGCCAGCAGCTCAATTGGGGCGGACACTGAAGCTTTCTTT
once,11,TRBJ1-2,-,TRBV30,CAWSVGYGYTF,TGTGCCTGGAGCGTAGGCTATGGCTACACCTTC
-,12,TRBJ2-7,-,TRBV2,CASSQGTYEQYF,TGTGCCAGCTCACAGGGAACCTACGAGCAGTACTTC
-,13,TRBJ2-4,-,TRBV7-3,CASSYGPGNIQYF,TGTGCCAGCAGCTACGGACCTGGAAACATTCAGTACTTC
-,15,TRBJ1-1,-,TRBV6-5,CASSYGPWGNTEAFF,TGTGCCAGCAGTTACGGGCCTTGGGGGAACACTGAAGCTTTCTTT
-,15,TRBJ1-2,-,TRBV11-2,CASSLEGWGRRGYTF,TGTGCCAGCAGCTTAGAGGGTTGGGGGCGTCGAGGCTACACCTTC
-,15,TRBJ1-2,-,TRBV6-1,CASSESTVANYGYTF,TGTGCCAGCAGTGAATCAACAGTCGCTAACTATGGCTACACCTTC
-,15,TRBJ2-7,TRBD2,TRBV28,CASSQGTSGAHEQYF,TGTGCCAGCAGTCAAGGGACTAGCGGGGCACACGAGCAGTACTTC
-,13,TRBJ2-3,-,TRBV6-1,CASSWEKPDTQYF,TGTGCCAGCAGTTGGGAGAAACCGGATACGCAGTATTTT
-,14,TRBJ2-7,-,TRBV7-2,CASSFKGSIYEQYF,TGTGCCAGCAGCTTTAAGGGTTCCATATACGAGCAGTACTTC
once,16,TRBJ2-2,TRBD2,TRBV19,CASSATSGSNTGELFF,TGTGCCAGTAGTGCCACTAGCGGGTCGAACACCGGGGAGCTGTTTTTT
-,13,TRBJ2-5,-,TRBV6-1,CASKVMGGQTQYF,TGTGCCAGCAAGGTCATGGGGGGTCAGACCCAGTACTTC
once,14,TRBJ1-5,-,TRBV2,CASTKDNSNQPQHF,TGTGCCAGCACCAAAGACAATAGCAATCAGCCCCAGCATTTT
once,15,TRBJ2-4,-,TRBV18,CASSPMGKSKNIQYF,TGTGCCAGCTCACCGATGGGGAAATCCAAAAACATTCAGTACTTC
few,12,TRBJ1-1,TRBD1,TRBV2,CASRGQGSEAFF,TGTGCCAGCAGGGGACAGGGTAGCGAAGCTTTCTTT
-,13,TRBJ1-4,-,TRBV5-6,CASSHRVSEKLFF,TGTGCCAGCAGCCACAGGGTTTCTGAAAAACTGTTTTTT
-,12,TRBJ2-7,-,TRBV6-6,CASSPGDREQYF,TGTGCCAGCAGTCCAGGGGATCGCGAGCAGTACTTC
few,11,TRBJ2-7,-,TRBV30,CAWSGRNEQYF,TGTGCCTGGAGCGGTCGAAACGAGCAGTACTTC
-,12,TRBJ2-3,-,TRBV5-1,CASSFGSDTQYF,TGCGCCAGCAGCTTTGGCTCAGATACGCAGTATTTT
-,15,TRBJ2-1,TRBD1,TRBV19,CASSPGQGAWNEQFF,TGTGCCAGTAGTCCGGGACAGGGGGCTTGGAATGAGCAGTTCTTC
-,15,TRBJ1-1,TRBD1,TRBV5-6,CASSLRGTGSTEAFF,TGTGCCAGCAGTTTACGCGGGACAGGGAGCACTGAAGCTTTCTTT
-,17,TRBJ2-1,TRBD1,TRBV27,CASSVLLETGAYNEQFF,TGTGCCAGCAGTGTACTTTTAGAGACAGGGGCCTACAATGAGCAGTTCTTC
once,14,TRBJ2-5,TRBD1,TRBV7-2,CASSGQGAGGTQYF,TGTGCCAGCAGCGGACAGGGGGCGGGCGGGACCCAGTACTTC
-,15,TRBJ2-1,TRBD2,TRBV18,CASSPGLADYNEQFF,TGTGCCAGTTCACCGGGACTAGCTGATTATAATGAGCAGTTCTTC
once,15,TRBJ1-5,-,TRBV7-8,CASSATWLGNQPQHF,TGTGCCAGCAGCGCCACCTGGTTGGGGAATCAGCCCCAGCATTTT
few,12,TRBJ1-2,TRBD1,TRBV2,CASTGTGEGYTF,TGTGCCAGCACCGGGACAGGGGAAGGCTACACCTTC
-,10,TRBJ2-1,-,TRBV28,CASSHNEQFF,TGTGCCAGCAGTCATAATGAGCAGTTCTTC
-,15,TRBJ1-6,-,TRBV9,CASSPLGLRGSPLHF,TGTGCCAGCAGCCCACTTGGCCTGCGGGGATCACCCCTCCACTTT
-,12,TRBJ2-5,-,TRBV7-9,CASNHDGHTQYF,TGTGCCAGCAACCATGACGGTCACACCCAGTACTTC
-,13,TRBJ1-5,TRBD1,TRBV6-6,CASSLGGYQPQHF,TGTGCCAGCAGTTTAGGGGGCTATCAGCCCCAGCATTTT
-,16,TRBJ2-3,TRBD1,TRBV7-6,CASSFRSGQITDTQYF,TGTGCCAGCAGCTTTAGGTCGGGACAGATAACAGATACGCAGTATTTT
-,19,TRBJ2-3,TRBD2,TRBV4-1,CASSPQPIVAGASTDTQYF,TGCGCCAGCAGCCCCCAACCTATCGTAGCGGGAGCCAGCACAGATACGCAGTATTTT
-,11,TRBJ2-5,TRBD1,TRBV30,CAWGQGETQYF,TGTGCCTGGGGACAGGGTGAGACCCAGTACTTC
-,13,TRBJ2-1,-,TRBV27,CASSLLAGYEQFF,TGTGCCAGCAGTTTATTGGCGGGGTATGAGCAGTTCTTC
-,13,TRBJ1-5,-,TRBV7-3,CASSVGVGQPQHF,TGTGCCAGCAGCGTAGGGGTCGGTCAGCCCCAGCATTTT
-,11,TRBJ2-1,-,TRBV30,CASLSLNEQFF,TGTGCCTCCCTTAGCCTGAATGAGCAGTTCTTC
-,14,TRBJ2-3,TRBD2,TRBV7-9,CASSASGRTDTQYF,TGTGCCAGCAGCGCTAGCGGACGCACAGATACGCAGTATTTT
-,12,TRBJ2-1,-,TRBV19,CASRDGYNEQFF,TGTGCCAGCCGGGACGGGTACAATGAGCAGTTCTTC
-,11,TRBJ1-2,-,TRBV20-1,CSARAGSGYTF,TGCAGTGCTAGAGCAGGGAGCGGCTACACCTTC